These T cell receptor beta chains were read from a single sample in a study of long-term antiretroviral therapy in people with HIV. Produced via immunoSEQ multiplex PCR; TCRdb's table is partial and in-frame only. The sample carries fewer than 30,000 clones, about 87% recorded once. The sequences come from unsorted PBMCs, collected 1.8 years before starting antiretroviral therapy. The source is a man in his fifties with HIV. Each CDR3 is given with its conserved first and last residue. Each record gives: V gene, D gene, J gene, CDR3 protein. A D gene is named only where the DNA matches it firmly.

V: TRBV5-1
D: NA
J: TRBJ2-2
CDR3: CASSGLGHANTGELFF

V: TRBV5-1
D: NA
J: TRBJ1-1
CDR3: CASSLGQSTEAFF

V: TRBV7-2
D: TRBD1
J: TRBJ1-2
CDR3: CAQTQGALGGYTF

V: TRBV9
D: NA
J: TRBJ2-3
CDR3: CASSVDLNTDTQYF

V: TRBV29-1
D: NA
J: TRBJ2-3
CDR3: CSVDGGTGSYTQYF

V: TRBV27
D: NA
J: TRBJ1-6
CDR3: CASSFRDSPLHF

V: TRBV4-1
D: NA
J: TRBJ2-4
CDR3: CASSHSTTPRNIQYF

V: TRBV5-1
D: NA
J: TRBJ2-2
CDR3: CASSLDGGTGELFF

V: TRBV5-1
D: TRBD1
J: TRBJ2-7
CDR3: CASSLVRGPNTRPYEQYF

V: TRBV29-1
D: NA
J: TRBJ1-4
CDR3: CSVARQGEEKLFF

V: TRBV21-1
D: NA
J: TRBJ2-1
CDR3: CASSKERSHLSDEQFF

V: TRBV11-2
D: TRBD2
J: TRBJ2-2
CDR3: CASSLAMAGESTGELFF

V: TRBV7-8
D: NA
J: TRBJ1-4
CDR3: CASSRDQGGPLNEKLFF

V: TRBV19
D: NA
J: TRBJ1-1
CDR3: CASRVGGTEAFF

V: TRBV4-3
D: TRBD1
J: TRBJ2-2
CDR3: CASREVATGGSGELFF

V: TRBV4-2
D: NA
J: TRBJ1-4
CDR3: CASSQEVLNEKLFF

V: TRBV9
D: NA
J: TRBJ1-2
CDR3: CASSGNGHNYGYTF

V: TRBV5-1
D: NA
J: TRBJ2-7
CDR3: CASSLYGSSAYEQYF

V: TRBV9
D: TRBD1
J: TRBJ2-7
CDR3: CASSDPFGQGDSYEQYF

V: TRBV4-3
D: TRBD2
J: TRBJ2-5
CDR3: CASSQDPRGGARETQYF

V: TRBV5-4
D: NA
J: TRBJ1-4
CDR3: CASSLGVQGSNEKLFF

V: TRBV27
D: NA
J: TRBJ2-1
CDR3: CASSFVGRVSRGEQFF

V: TRBV4-3
D: NA
J: TRBJ1-4
CDR3: CASSQEGGFDNEKLFF

V: TRBV10-3
D: TRBD2
J: TRBJ2-5
CDR3: CAISEHRDRTSGHQETQYF

V: TRBV30
D: NA
J: TRBJ1-5
CDR3: CAWSWQNQPQHF

V: TRBV10-3
D: NA
J: TRBJ1-2
CDR3: CAIRTDRTNYGYTF

V: TRBV27
D: NA
J: TRBJ1-1
CDR3: CASSLQQYTEAFF

V: TRBV11-2
D: NA
J: TRBJ1-5
CDR3: CASSPVGNSNQPQHF

V: TRBV14
D: TRBD2
J: TRBJ2-3
CDR3: CASSRLAPAGTDTQYF

V: TRBV9
D: NA
J: TRBJ2-1
CDR3: CASSVFGGSYNEQFF

V: TRBV18
D: NA
J: TRBJ2-7
CDR3: CASSPPTGLATYEQYF

V: TRBV2
D: NA
J: TRBJ1-5
CDR3: CASGQQQPQHF

V: TRBV7-9
D: TRBD2
J: TRBJ2-5
CDR3: CASSLGLAGTQETRYF

V: TRBV7-9
D: TRBD1
J: TRBJ1-4
CDR3: CASSRWDRVTNEKLFF

V: TRBV5-5
D: NA
J: TRBJ2-7
CDR3: CASSLISDVGQYF

V: TRBV13
D: NA
J: TRBJ1-2
CDR3: CASSLGPGNPYGYTF

V: TRBV11-2
D: NA
J: TRBJ2-7
CDR3: CASSLDRASYYEQYF

V: TRBV30
D: NA
J: TRBJ2-7
CDR3: CAWSRQGGASYEQYF

V: TRBV7-9
D: TRBD2
J: TRBJ2-7
CDR3: CASSLALADSSYEQYF

V: TRBV5-4
D: TRBD2
J: TRBJ2-1
CDR3: CASSLPSGSKYNEQFF

V: TRBV9
D: NA
J: TRBJ2-1
CDR3: CASSAPYYNEQFF

V: TRBV4-3
D: NA
J: TRBJ2-2
CDR3: CASSQVVTGYYDTGELFF

V: TRBV5-5
D: NA
J: TRBJ1-1
CDR3: CASSLEQGMRAFF

V: TRBV28
D: NA
J: TRBJ2-4
CDR3: CASSLARDPRNIQYF

V: TRBV18
D: TRBD2
J: TRBJ2-7
CDR3: CASSPFSGGPGEQYF

V: TRBV7-2
D: NA
J: TRBJ2-7
CDR3: CASSFWGGHEQYF

V: TRBV10-3
D: NA
J: TRBJ2-7
CDR3: CAIIGLYEQYF

V: TRBV9
D: NA
J: TRBJ2-6
CDR3: CASSVLGSGANVLTF

V: TRBV5-1
D: TRBD2
J: TRBJ2-3
CDR3: CASKRETTDTQYF

V: TRBV5-1
D: NA
J: TRBJ2-2
CDR3: CASSLVEVTGELFF

V: TRBV19
D: NA
J: TRBJ1-1
CDR3: CASSIPEYEAFF

V: TRBV7-2
D: NA
J: TRBJ2-3
CDR3: CASSLRDNRGGPGTDTQYF